The present T cell receptor (beta chain) was sequenced within a study of blood T cell repertoires in COVID-19. Study background: The United States, Italy and Spain supplied acute and convalescent COVID-19 samples. Sample material is recorded as cDNA or gDNA derived from T cells, B-cell-depleted T cells, or PBMCs.

Repertoires were generated with immunoSEQ multiplex PCR, while TCRdb's copy carries only in-frame clones and drops some. The sample records approximately 100,000 clones, roughly nine tenths being singletons. Germline CDR1 is SGHRS and CDR2 is YFSETQ. Trimming cost V 3 bases and J 6 bases, with 13 bases left between them. The CDR3 covers 13 residues. The receptor was derived from a woman of 80 years or more with acute or convalescent COVID-19. The rearrangement links TRBV5-1 to TRBJ2-7; tentatively, D is TRBD1 (6 bases). The sequenced sample consisted of peripheral blood. CDR3 protein: CASSSSAGAEQYF. In DNA form, the CDR3 reads TGCGCCAGCAGCTCCTCTGCAGGGGCCGAGCAGTACTTC.